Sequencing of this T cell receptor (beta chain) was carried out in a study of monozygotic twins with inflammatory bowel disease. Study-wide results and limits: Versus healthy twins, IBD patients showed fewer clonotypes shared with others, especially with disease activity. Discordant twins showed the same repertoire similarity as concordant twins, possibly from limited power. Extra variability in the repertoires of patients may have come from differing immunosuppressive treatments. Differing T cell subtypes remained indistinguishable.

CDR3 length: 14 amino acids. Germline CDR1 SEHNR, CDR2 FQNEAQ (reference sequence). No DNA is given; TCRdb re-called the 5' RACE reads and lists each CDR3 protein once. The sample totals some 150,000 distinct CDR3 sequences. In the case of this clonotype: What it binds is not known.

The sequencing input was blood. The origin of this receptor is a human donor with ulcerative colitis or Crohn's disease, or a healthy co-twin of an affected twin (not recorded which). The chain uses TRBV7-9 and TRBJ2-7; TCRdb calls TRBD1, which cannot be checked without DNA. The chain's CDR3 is CASSLGVWGDEQYF.